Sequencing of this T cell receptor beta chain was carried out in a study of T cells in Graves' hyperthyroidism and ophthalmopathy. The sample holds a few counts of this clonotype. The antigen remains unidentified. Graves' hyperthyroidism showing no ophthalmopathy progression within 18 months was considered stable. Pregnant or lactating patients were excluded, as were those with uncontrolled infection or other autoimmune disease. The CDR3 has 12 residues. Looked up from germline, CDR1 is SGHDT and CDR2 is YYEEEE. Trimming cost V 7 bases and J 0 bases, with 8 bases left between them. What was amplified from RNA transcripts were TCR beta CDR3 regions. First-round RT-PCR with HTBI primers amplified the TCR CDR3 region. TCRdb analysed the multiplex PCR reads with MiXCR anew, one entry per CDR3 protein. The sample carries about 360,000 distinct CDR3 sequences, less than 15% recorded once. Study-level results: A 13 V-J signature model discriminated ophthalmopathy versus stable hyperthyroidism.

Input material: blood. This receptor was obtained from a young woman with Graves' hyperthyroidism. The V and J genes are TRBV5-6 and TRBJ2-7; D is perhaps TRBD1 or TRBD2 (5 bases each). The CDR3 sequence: CASEGISYEQYF. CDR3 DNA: TGTGCCAGCGAGGGGATCTCCTACGAGCAGTACTTC.